This TCR beta chain was recorded in a study of T cells in Graves' hyperthyroidism and ophthalmopathy. The CDR3 is 11 residues long. Germline lookup yields CDR1 SQVTM and CDR2 ANQGSEA. Trimming pared 3 bases from V and 7 bases from J, leaving 9 bases between. The source material, RNA transcripts, was used to amplify TCR beta CDR3 regions. TCR CDR3 regions were first amplified by RT-PCR with HTBI primers. TCRdb reanalysed the multiplex PCR reads using MiXCR and keeps one entry per CDR3 protein. The repertoire consists of approximately 590,000 distinct CDR3 sequences, with 15% to 18% occurring once and the leading ten covering under 8%. With a duration under 2 months, the hyperthyroidism was newly diagnosed in patients aged 18 to 65.

The chain employs TRBV29-1 and TRBJ1-2, with D possibly being TRBD1 (5 bases). The sequence came from a woman aged 30 to 39 with Graves' hyperthyroidism. Input material: blood. As DNA, the CDR3 is TGCAGCGTTGATGAGGGACCTGGCTACACCTTC. Protein: CSVDEGPGYTF.